The 7 T cell receptor beta chains presented below share a single source sample, sequenced in a study of T cell responses to AZD1222 COVID-19 vaccine. Using immunoSEQ multiplex PCR, the repertoire was profiled, and TCRdb retains in-frame clones only, with some absent. The sample records roughly 150,000 clones, around nine tenths being singletons. Sequencing used peripheral blood, obtained on day 0 of AZD1222 vaccination. The receptors derive from an adult in good health.

The chain joins TRBV7-9 to TRBJ2-1, with a tentative D call TRBD2 (6 bases). The CDR3 contains 15 residues. Trimming stripped 0 bases from V and 8 bases from J, with 14 bases between. The germline V gene has CDR1 SEHNR and CDR2 FQNEAQ (reference sequence). CDR3 in DNA: TGTGCCAGCAGCTTAGCGAGGGGCGGGACCTATGAGCAGTTCTTC. It codes for CASSLARGGTYEQFF.

V usage is TRBV5-1 and J usage is TRBJ2-5; 7 positions match TRBD1. The ends lost 3 bases at V and 2 bases at J; junction bases unmatched: 7. This CDR3 has 15 amino acids. CDR1 is SGHRS and CDR2 is YFSETQ in the germline V gene. The CDR3: CASSYRQGRQETQYF. CDR3 nucleotide sequence: TGCGCCAGCAGCTACAGACAGGGTAGGCAAGAGACCCAGTACTTC.

This chain links TRBV19 with TRBJ1-1; TRBD1 is a possible D gene (5 bases). The length of the CDR3 is 14 residues. Germline assignment: CDR1 LNHDA and CDR2 SQIVND (reference sequence). Trimming pared 6 bases from V and 1 base from J, leaving 12 bases between. The CDR3 coding sequence is TGTGCCAGTAGGGTAATGGGGGGGAACACTGAAGCTTTCTTT. Its translation is CASRVMGGNTEAFF.

The chain links TRBV10-1 to TRBJ2-3; D unclear. The CDR3 totals 11 residues. In germline, CDR1 is WNHNN, CDR2 SYGVQD (reference sequence). The V end was cut by 2 bases, the J end by 11 bases, with 8 bases between. Written as DNA, the CDR3 is TGCGCCAGCAGTGAGGGGTTAATGCAGTATTTT. Translating gives CASSEGLMQYF.

This chain links TRBV4-1 with TRBJ2-7, with 8 bases matching TRBD2. Germline loops: CDR1 MGHRA, CDR2 YSYEKL. V gave up 0 bases and J gave up 3 bases; unmatched junction bases: 10. The CDR3 totals 17 residues. The CDR3 DNA is TGCGCCAGCAGCCAAGATGGGGCGGGGGGACGTCGCTACGAGCAGTACTTC. It translates to CASSQDGAGGRRYEQYF.

This rearrangement joins TRBV10-2 to TRBJ1-5, with 10 bases aligning to TRBD1. With 7 bases clipped from V and 0 bases from J, the junction kept 3 bases outside the gene matches. This CDR3 contains 15 residues. CDR1 is WSHSY and CDR2 is SAAADI in the germline V gene. The CDR3 region is CASKDRGYSNQPQHF. For the CDR3, the DNA is TGCGCCAGCAAGGACAGGGGGTATAGCAATCAGCCCCAGCATTTT.

The chain is built from TRBV19 and TRBJ1-1; D might be TRBD1 (5 bases). The V end was cut by 3 bases, the J end by 3 bases, with 8 bases between. The CDR3 runs 13 residues. Per the germline V gene, CDR1 is LNHDA and CDR2 is SQIVND (reference sequence). The CDR3 region is CASSITGYTEAFF. CDR3 coding DNA: TGTGCCAGTAGTATCACAGGATACACTGAAGCTTTCTTT. The complete variable domain, with remaining parts taken from reference TRBV19 and TRBJ1-1, reads DGGITQSPKYLFRKEGQNVTLSCEQNLNHDAMYWYRQDPGQGLRLIYYSQIVNDFQKGDIAEGYSVSREKKESFPLTVTSAQKNPTAFYLCASSITGYTEAFFGQGTRLTVV.